The 16 T cell receptor beta chains given below trace back to one sample, sequenced in a study of T-cell reconstitution after alpha-beta-depleted transplantation in children. Using unique molecular identifiers, the investigators prepared the TCRbeta library. TCRdb used MiXCR to reprocess the PCR reads, holding one entry per CDR3 protein. The data show a few hundred thousand distinct CDR3 sequences, 10% to 15% seen once. The sequencing here drew on PBMCs, taken from the stem cell graft. These TCRs come from a human donor who donated a stem cell graft to a child with Fanconi anemia.

The chain combines TRBV5-4 with TRBJ1-6; weak D call: TRBD1 (6 bases). Germline lookup yields CDR1 SGHNT and CDR2 YYREEE (reference sequence). V was trimmed by 4 bases and J by 10 bases, leaving 12 bases between them. The CDR3 sequence is 13 residues long. DNA for the CDR3: TGTGCCAGCAGCAACCAGGACAGCTCACCCCTCCACTTT. Protein: CASSNQDSSPLHF.

Worth noting for this clonotype: This may arise from a read error, as a much more abundant clone is one base away. This chain joins TRBV6-1 and TRBJ1-2; weak D call: TRBD1 (5 bases). Per germline, CDR1 MNHNS and CDR2 SASEGT. V was pared by 5 bases and J by 9 bases, with 22 bases between. The CDR3 contains 15 residues. In DNA, the CDR3 is TGTGCCAGCAGTCCGAGGAGGGGCATGGCTTATAGCTACACCTTC. Translating gives CASSPRRGMAYSYTF.

The chain couples TRBV28 to TRBJ2-2, with D perhaps matching TRBD2 (6 bases). V was pared by 6 bases and J by 5 bases, with 16 bases between. CDR3 length: 15 residues. Germline-derived CDR1 and CDR2 are MDHEN and SYDVKM. CDR3 in amino acids: CASSPRRASTGELFF. For the CDR3, the DNA is TGTGCCAGCAGCCCCAGGAGGGCGAGTACCGGGGAGCTGTTTTTT.

This clonotype was observed at least ten times. This chain links TRBV6-2 or TRBV6-3 with TRBJ2-1, with 13 positions matching TRBD2. The CDR3 runs to 15 residues. Germline CDR1 reads MNHEY; CDR2 reads SVGEGT. With V trimmed by 4 bases and J by 10 bases, 7 bases remained unmatched. DNA of the CDR3: TGTGCCAGCAGTTCGGGACTAGCGGGGCCCCAGGAGCAGTTCTTC. It translates to CASSSGLAGPQEQFF.

The rearrangement links TRBV5-1 to TRBJ1-6, with D possibly TRBD1 on 6 matching bases. Looked up from germline, CDR1 is SGHRS and CDR2 is YFSETQ. There are 15 residues in the CDR3. Trimming took off 0 bases at V and 8 bases at J, with 12 bases between the two ends. The CDR3 protein is CASSLEGVPYSPLHF. The CDR3 DNA sequence: TGCGCCAGCAGCTTGGAGGGGGTCCCTTATTCACCCCTCCACTTT.

The V call is TRBV20-1, the J call TRBJ2-7; a possible D gene is TRBD2 (7 bases). In germline, CDR1 is DFQATT, CDR2 SNEGSKA (reference sequence). CDR3 size: 16 residues. Trimming shortened V by 6 bases and J by 1 base, and 22 bases separated the two germline ends. CDR3 DNA sequence: TGCAGTGCAATCCCCTCGACGGCGGGGGCGTCCTACGAGCAGTACGTC. Protein product: CSAIPSTAGASYEQYV.

The V gene is TRBV18, the J gene TRBJ2-3; D unresolved. The CDR3 consists of 15 residues. V was shortened by 4 bases and J by 4 bases, with 15 bases between the two germline ends. Germline V gene lookup returns CDR1 KGHSH and CDR2 LQKENI. The CDR3 spells CASSQGWAGADTQYF. Here the CDR3 DNA reads TGTGCCAGCTCACAGGGCTGGGCTGGGGCAGATACGCAGTATTTT.

This clonotype was seen only a few times. The chain couples TRBV5-1 to TRBJ2-1; 8 positions agree with TRBD2. This CDR3 has 14 residues. Per germline, CDR1 SGHRS and CDR2 YFSETQ. V lost 4 bases and J lost 8; bases outside the gene matches: 8. DNA for the CDR3: TGCGCCAGCAGCCCCCGGGGGGGTTCGTATGAGCAGTTCTTC. It specifies CASSPRGGSYEQFF.

The rearrangement uses TRBV11-2 and TRBJ2-3, with D perhaps matching TRBD1 (6 bases). The CDR3 loop spans 15 amino acids. Germline CDR1 and CDR2: SGHAT and FQNNGV. The V end was cut by 0 bases, the J end by 4 bases, with 11 bases between. In DNA, the CDR3 is TGTGCCAGCAGCTTAGATCTAAACAGGGCAGATACGCAGTATTTT. Protein: CASSLDLNRADTQYF.

This clonotype was detected many times. The J gene is TRBJ2-1, the V gene TRBV5-1, with TRBD2 matching 11 bases. Germline lookup yields CDR1 SGHRS and CDR2 YFSETQ. Trimming cost V 0 bases and J 5 bases; bases outside gene matches: 4. There are 16 residues in the CDR3. This CDR3 is CASSLALTSGDNEQFF. In DNA, the CDR3 is TGCGCCAGCAGCTTGGCCCTGACTAGCGGGGACAATGAGCAGTTCTTC.

This clonotype was seen many times. The rearrangement links TRBV6-1 to TRBJ1-6, with D hard to call. This CDR3 is 14 amino acids long. Germline lookup yields CDR1 MNHNS and CDR2 SASEGT. V was shortened by 7 bases and J by 7 bases, with 14 bases between the two germline ends. Written as DNA, the CDR3 is TGTGCCAGCAATAATGCAGGAACCAATTCACCCCTCCACTTT. It translates to CASNNAGTNSPLHF.

This clonotype has only a few counts. This chain joins TRBV21-1 and TRBJ1-5. TRBV21-1 is a known pseudogene. The CDR3 is made up of 11 amino acids. The CDR3 DNA sequence: TGTGCCAGCATCGAGTGGCAGCCCCAGCATTTT. It is translated as CASIEWQPQHF.

CDR3 DNA sequence: TGTGCCAGCAGCTCCCTATTCCCACTAGCGGGGGCCTACAATGAGCAGTTCTTC. It yields the protein CASSSLFPLAGAYNEQFF. The rearrangement uses TRBV11-1 and TRBJ2-1, with TRBD2 matching over 11 bases. CDR1 is SGHAT, CDR2 FQDESV, per germline (reference sequence). This CDR3 region has 18 residues. The trim removed 4 bases at V and 2 bases at J, leaving 10 bases unmatched.

This clonotype was found many times. The chain employs TRBV10-3 and TRBJ2-3; D gene ambiguous. The germline gives CDR1 ENHRY, CDR2 SYGVKD. Trimming left V 4 bases short and J 3 bases short, with 8 bases between. The CDR3 contains 13 residues. The CDR3: CAISAPLTDTQYF. As DNA, the CDR3 is TGTGCCATCAGTGCCCCTCTTACAGATACGCAGTATTTT.

This clonotype was counted ten times or more. CDR3 loop: CSADKGTGELFF. DNA for the CDR3: TGCAGTGCTGACAAGGGTACCGGGGAGCTGTTTTTT. The rearrangement uses TRBV20-1 and TRBJ2-2; D remains ambiguous. The V gene's germline CDR1 is DFQATT and CDR2 SNEGSKA (reference sequence). This CDR3 contains 12 residues. Trimming pared 5 bases from V and 5 bases from J, leaving 9 bases between.

This clonotype has a count of ten or more. This chain uses TRBV2 with TRBJ2-1, with TRBD1 as a possible D gene (5 bases). Trimming removed 5 bases at V and 8 bases at J, with 10 bases between. The CDR3 covers 12 residues. Looked up from germline, CDR1 is SNHLY and CDR2 is FYNNEI. CDR3 sequence (DNA): TGTGCCAGCAGTTTAGACAGATATGAGCAGTTCTTC. Encoded protein: CASSLDRYEQFF. The full variable domain, completed using reference TRBV2 and TRBJ2-1, is EPEVTQTPSHQVTQMGQEVILRCVPISNHLYFYWYRQILGQKVEFLVSFYNNEISEKSEIFDDQFSVERPDGSNFTLKIRSTKLEDSAMYFCASSLDRYEQFFGPGTRLTVL.